This TCR beta chain was profiled in a study of blood T cell repertoires in COVID-19. The CDR3 has 14 amino acids. Germline CDR1 SQVTM, CDR2 ANQGSEA. The data were produced by immunoSEQ multiplex PCR, yet TCRdb's version contains in-frame clones alone and is incomplete. The sample has 200,000 to 250,000 clones, around 83% seen once. This rearrangement joins TRBV29-1 to TRBJ2-1; 11 bases align to TRBD1. Sample: peripheral blood. The origin of this receptor is a woman older than 75 with COVID-19, enrolled during active disease. CDR3 residues: CRYRDRGTYNEQFF. Here the CDR3 DNA reads TGCAGATACCGGGACAGGGGGACCTACAATGAGCAGTTCTTC.